This T cell receptor (beta chain) was recorded in a study of molecular identifiers for immune sequencing clone quantification. Each CDR3 protein is one row after TCRdb ran MiXCR on the PCR reads. The repertoire holds 63,000 or so distinct CDR3 sequences, with about a sixth as singletons. This clonotype was picked up many times. The CDR3 extends over 15 amino acids. CDR1 is DFQATT, CDR2 SNEGSKA, per germline (reference sequence). The V segment lost 4 bases and the J segment 0 bases; nucleotides outside the gene matches: 7. The origin of this receptor is a human donor in good health. Some libraries in this study had Jurkat cell RNA spiked in. Specimen: naive CD8+ T cells from blood, with Jurkat cell RNA spiked in. As to subset: FACS-sorted CD8+CD4-CCR7+CD45RA+ naive T cells. The rearrangement uses TRBV20-1 and TRBJ2-7; the match to TRBD2 covers 9 bases. CDR3 sequence: CSATPLAGPSYEQYF. In DNA, the CDR3 is TGCAGTGCTACCCCCCTAGCGGGACCCTCCTACGAGCAGTACTTC.